This T cell receptor (beta chain) was retrieved from a study of shared clonotypes between healthy human individuals. About the research overall: Each donor's CD4 naive and CD4 memory cells filled three plates apiece, CD8 naive two, and CD8 memory one.

Overall study findings and caveats: Sampling covered blood only; tissue repertoires likely differ. Clonotypes shared by all four sorted-subset donors had higher generation probabilities than non-shared clonotypes.

Method: immunoSEQ multiplex PCR; TCRdb's copy keeps in-frame clones and lacks some. The sample contains roughly 2 million clones, approximately 95% of which appear only once. The V segment lost 4 bases and the J segment 5 bases; nucleotides outside the gene matches: 9. Germline-derived CDR1 and CDR2 are SGDLS and YYNGEE. CDR3 length: 15 residues. Comment on this clone: Its antigen is unidentified.

The TCR comes from a man younger than 35 in good health. Sequencing was done on a sample of naive CD4+ T cells sorted from blood. Documented subset: CD45RA+ positively selected. V usage is TRBV9 and J usage is TRBJ1-5, with 7 bases lining up with TRBD1. This chain's CDR3 is CASSPGGVFDQPQHF. CDR3 bases: TGTGCCAGCAGCCCAGGGGGTGTATTTGATCAGCCCCAGCATTTT.